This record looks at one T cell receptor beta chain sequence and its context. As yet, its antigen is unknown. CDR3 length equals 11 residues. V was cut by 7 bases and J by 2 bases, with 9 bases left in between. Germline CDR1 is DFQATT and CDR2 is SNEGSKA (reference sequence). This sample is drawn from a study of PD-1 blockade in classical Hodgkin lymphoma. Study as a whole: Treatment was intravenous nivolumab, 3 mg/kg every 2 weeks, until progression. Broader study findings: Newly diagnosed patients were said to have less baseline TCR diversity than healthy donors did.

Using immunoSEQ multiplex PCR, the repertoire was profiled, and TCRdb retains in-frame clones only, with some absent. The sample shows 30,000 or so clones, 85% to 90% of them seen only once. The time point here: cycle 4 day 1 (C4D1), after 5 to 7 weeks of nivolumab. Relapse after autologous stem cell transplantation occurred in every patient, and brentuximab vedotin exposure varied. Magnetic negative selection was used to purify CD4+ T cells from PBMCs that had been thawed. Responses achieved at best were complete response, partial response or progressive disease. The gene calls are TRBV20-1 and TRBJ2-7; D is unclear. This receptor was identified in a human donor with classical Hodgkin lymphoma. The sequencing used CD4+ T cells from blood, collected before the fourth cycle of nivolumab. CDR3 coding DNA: TGCAGTGTGGGTCGGACCTACGAGCAGTACTTC. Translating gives CSVGRTYEQYF.